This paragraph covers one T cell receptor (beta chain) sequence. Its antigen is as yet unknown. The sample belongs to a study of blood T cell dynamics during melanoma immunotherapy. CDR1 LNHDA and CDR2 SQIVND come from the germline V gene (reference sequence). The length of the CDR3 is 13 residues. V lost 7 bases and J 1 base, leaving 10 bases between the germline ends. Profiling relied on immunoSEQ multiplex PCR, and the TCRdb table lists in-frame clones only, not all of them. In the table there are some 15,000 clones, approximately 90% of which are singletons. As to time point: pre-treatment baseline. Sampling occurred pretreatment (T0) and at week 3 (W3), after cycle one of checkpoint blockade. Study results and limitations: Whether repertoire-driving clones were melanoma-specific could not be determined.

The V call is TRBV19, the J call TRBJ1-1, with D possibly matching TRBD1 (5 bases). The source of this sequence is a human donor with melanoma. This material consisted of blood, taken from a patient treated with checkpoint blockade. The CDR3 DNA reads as TGTGCCAGTATGGAGGGGACGAACACTGAAGCTTTCTTT. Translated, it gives CASMEGTNTEAFF. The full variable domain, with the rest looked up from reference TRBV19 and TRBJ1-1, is DGGITQSPKYLFRKEGQNVTLSCEQNLNHDAMYWYRQDPGQGLRLIYYSQIVNDFQKGDIAEGYSVSREKKESFPLTVTSAQKNPTAFYLCASMEGTNTEAFFGQGTRLTVV.